A selection of T cell receptor beta chains follows, all from one sample in a study of blood T cell repertoires in COVID-19. This table comes from immunoSEQ multiplex PCR, and its TCRdb copy is limited to in-frame clones, with some not included. This repertoire shows about 40,000 clones, roughly 86% found once; its top ten account for around a fifth. The sequencing input was peripheral blood. The receptors here all came from a man between 50 and 59 years old in a cohort sampled during active COVID-19. The CDR3 runs from the conserved cysteine through the conserved F or W. D genes are given only for firm matches. Part of the rows lack a size; the others show once, few, many or a class for expanded clones.

>TRBV28|TRBD2|NA|TRBJ2-7
TGTGCCAGCAGCTCTCCGGGACTAGCGGGGGGGACCTACGAGCAGTACTTC
CASSSPGLAGGTYEQYF
>TRBV4-2|TRBD2|NA|TRBJ2-1
TGTGCCAGCACGCCAAACGTACTAGCGGGACCCGATGAGCAGTTCTTC
CASTPNVLAGPDEQFF
>TRBV3-1/TRBV3-2|NA|NA|TRBJ2-3
TGTGCCAGCAGCCAAGCCGGGACTTTTCGTACAGATACGCAGTATTTT
CASSQAGTFRTDTQYF
>TRBV7-6|NA|NA|TRBJ1-3
TGTGCCAGCAGCCGCACAGGGCAAGTGTTGGGAAACACCATATATTTT
CASSRTGQVLGNTIYF
>TRBV29-1|TRBD1|NA|TRBJ2-1
TGCAGCGTCTTGACAGGGCCGAGCGAGCAGTTCTTC
CSVLTGPSEQFF
>TRBV7-9|TRBD2|NA|TRBJ2-1
TGTGCCAGCAGACGAGGGACTAGCGGGAGGTATGAGCAGTTCTTC
CASRRGTSGRYEQFF
>TRBV5-4|NA|NA|TRBJ2-4
TGTGCCAGCAGCTCGCAGGCGGGGCAAACCAAAAACATTCAGTACTTC
CASSSQAGQTKNIQYF
>TRBV5-5|NA|NA|TRBJ1-2
TGTGCCAGCAGCTTGGGCAGTGTGCTTATTATCAACTATGGCTACACCTTC
CASSLGSVLIINYGYTF
>TRBV5-4|NA|NA|TRBJ1-4
TGTGCCAGCAGCCCCACGGCAGGGGCAACTAATGAAAAACTGTTTTTT
CASSPTAGATNEKLFF
>TRBV14|TRBD2|NA|TRBJ2-3
TGTGCCAGCAGCCAAGGGGACTACCCCATGGTAGGCGCAGATACGCAGTATTTT
CASSQGDYPMVGADTQYF
>TRBV10-3|NA|NA|TRBJ2-3
TGTGCCATCAGACCTCAGGGGAAACAGGATACGCAGTATTTT
CAIRPQGKQDTQYF
>TRBV5-8|NA|NA|TRBJ1-2
TGTGCCAGCAGCTCATTCCAGGGGTTATGGTATGGCTACACCTTC
CASSSFQGLWYGYTF
>TRBV27|NA|NA|TRBJ2-5
TGTGCCAGCAGTTTTGGCAGGTACCAAGAGACCCAGTACTTC
CASSFGRYQETQYF
>TRBV2|TRBD1|NA|TRBJ2-1
TGTGCCAGCAGTGGGGACAGGTCCTACAATGAGCAGTTCTTC
CASSGDRSYNEQFF
>TRBV7-9|TRBD1|NA|TRBJ1-2
TGTGCCAGCAGCTTGACAGGGGACATCTATGGCTACACCTTC
CASSLTGDIYGYTF
>TRBV6-5|TRBD1|NA|TRBJ1-4
TGTGCCAGCAGTAGACAGGGAGAAAAACTGTTTTTT
CASSRQGEKLFF
>TRBV5-6|NA|once|TRBJ1-4
TGTGCCAGCAGCTTTTCCCCAGGGATTTGGCCCAGGTCGGGAAAACTGTTTTTT
CASSFSPGIWPRSGKLFF
>TRBV13|TRBD2|few|TRBJ2-5
TGTGCCAGCCGAGGGACTAACCAAGAGACCCAGTACTTC
CASRGTNQETQYF
>TRBV5-6|NA|NA|TRBJ1-1
TGTGCCAGCAGCTTTAGAGCTTTCTTT
CASSFRAFF
>TRBV5-6|NA|NA|TRBJ2-5
TGTGCCAGCAGCCGTCCGTTAATCCAAGAGACCCAGTACTTC
CASSRPLIQETQYF
>TRBV14|TRBD1|few|TRBJ1-5
TGTGCCAGCAGCCAAGAGCGCACAGGGGGACAGCCCCAGCATTTT
CASSQERTGGQPQHF
>TRBV12-5|NA|NA|TRBJ2-7
TGTGCTCTCACACCTGCCACCTACGAGCAGTACTTC
CALTPATYEQYF
>TRBV12-3/TRBV12-4|NA|NA|TRBJ1-4
TGTGCCAGCAGTAACCAACCGGGTGAAAAACTGTTTTTT
CASSNQPGEKLFF
>TRBV12-3/TRBV12-4|NA|NA|TRBJ2-3
TGTGCCAGCAGGAGAATTGAGACTAAGCAGTATTTT
CASRRIETKQYF
>TRBV2|TRBD2|NA|TRBJ2-1
TGTGCCAGGGAGCGGGAGGGCCTGAATGAGCAGTTCTTC
CAREREGLNEQFF
>TRBV28|NA|NA|TRBJ1-1
TGTGCCAGCAGTTTCCCATTTAGTGAAGCTTTCTTT
CASSFPFSEAFF
>TRBV6-1|TRBD1|NA|TRBJ2-3
TGTGCCAGCAGTGACACAGGGGTCCGAGGGGATACGCAGTATTTT
CASSDTGVRGDTQYF
>TRBV5-1|TRBD2|NA|TRBJ2-1
TGCGCCAGCAGCGACCGACTAGCGGGGGACAATGAGCAGTTCTTC
CASSDRLAGDNEQFF
>TRBV28|TRBD1|few|TRBJ1-6
TGTGCCAGCAAAAGAACGACAGGGGCCTATAATTCACCCCTCCACTTT
CASKRTTGAYNSPLHF
>TRBV10-3|NA|NA|TRBJ2-1
TGTGCCATCAGTGGATTCTCTAGCCACAATGAGCAGTTCTTC
CAISGFSSHNEQFF
>TRBV24-1|TRBD2|NA|TRBJ2-2
TGTGCCACCAGTGATGGGGTAGCGGGGGCCGGGGAGCTGTTTTTT
CATSDGVAGAGELFF
>TRBV27|TRBD1|few|TRBJ1-5
TGTGCCAGCAGTTCCCGTCAGGGGGCGGCTAAAAATCAGCCCCAGCATTTT
CASSSRQGAAKNQPQHF
>TRBV5-1|NA|NA|TRBJ1-4
TGCGCCAGCAGCTTGCAACCGGGATTAACGACTGAAAAACTGTTTTTT
CASSLQPGLTTEKLFF
>TRBV18|TRBD1|NA|TRBJ1-1
TGTGCCAGCTCACCGGGACAGGGCCCCACTGAAGCTTTCTTT
CASSPGQGPTEAFF
>TRBV3-1/TRBV3-2|TRBD2|NA|TRBJ2-5
TGTGCCAGCAGCCTCAGACTAGCGGGGGGGACATACCAAGAGACCCAGTACTTC
CASSLRLAGGTYQETQYF
>TRBV24-1|TRBD2|NA|TRBJ2-3
TGTGCCACCAGTGACCGCGGACTAGCGGGAGCCCGGACAGATACGCAGTATTTT
CATSDRGLAGARTDTQYF
>TRBV6-2/TRBV6-3|TRBD1|NA|TRBJ2-7
TGTGCCAGCAGTTACGGGGACAGCTACGAGCAGTACTTC
CASSYGDSYEQYF
>TRBV7-8|NA|NA|TRBJ1-1
TGTGCCAGCAGCGCTCGGCGGGGTAACACTGAAGCTTTCTTT
CASSARRGNTEAFF
>TRBV11-2|TRBD2|NA|TRBJ2-3
TGTGCCAGCAGGGCGGGGGGTAGCACAGATACGCAGTATTTT
CASRAGGSTDTQYF
>TRBV19|TRBD1|NA|TRBJ2-3
TGTGCCAGTGGGACAGGGGGAGCAGATACGCAGTATTTT
CASGTGGADTQYF
>TRBV6-7|NA|NA|TRBJ2-2
TGTGCCAGCAGTTACTATCGATGGACAGCGAACACCGGGGAGCTGTTTTTT
CASSYYRWTANTGELFF
>TRBV28|TRBD1|NA|TRBJ1-3
TGTGCCAGCAGTTCCCCGGACAGGGCTGGAAACACCATATATTTT
CASSSPDRAGNTIYF
>TRBV7-2|TRBD1|once|TRBJ1-3
TGTGCCAGCAGCTTAGGACAGGGTCGAAACACCATATATTTT
CASSLGQGRNTIYF
>TRBV19|TRBD1|NA|TRBJ1-5
TGTGCCAGTAGAATCCCCGGGACAGGGGATCAGCCCCAGCATTTT
CASRIPGTGDQPQHF